This T cell receptor beta chain derives from a study of blood T cell repertoires in COVID-19. The V end was cut by 5 bases, the J end by 5 bases, with 12 bases between. From germline, CDR1 is SNHLY and CDR2 FYNNEI. This CDR3 has 14 amino acids. Assay used: immunoSEQ multiplex PCR; TCRdb lists only in-frame clones, some missing. The table includes 65,000 to 90,000 clones, approximately 83% detected once. The sequence was collected from a woman aged 55-75 years with acute or convalescent COVID-19. The rearrangement joins TRBV2 to TRBJ1-4, with a weak D call TRBD1 (5 bases). The material sequenced was peripheral blood. CDR3 loop: CASSLGPGNEKLFF. The DNA of the CDR3 is TGTGCCAGCAGTTTAGGTCCAGGGAATGAAAAACTGTTTTTT.